These 27 T cell receptor beta chains were all obtained from the same sample, sequenced in a study of blood T cell repertoires in COVID-19 (dated by TCRdb to about 2020). To prepare the library, the immunoSEQ multiplex PCR assay was applied. Not all clones reach the TCRdb copy of this immuneACCESS table, which keeps in-frame sequences only. Checked studies attribute under half of the gap to unresolved V genes and leave the rest unexplained. The sample table lists approximately 220,000 clones, about 87% of them with a count of one. About 3% of the sample is in the top ten clones. Sequencing used peripheral blood. The source is a man in his 60s with acute or convalescent COVID-19.

V is TRBV18 and J is TRBJ2-5; D perhaps matches TRBD1 (5 bases). The CDR3 is 17 amino acids. CDR1 is KGHSH, CDR2 LQKENI, per germline. The V gene lost 0 bases and the J gene lost 3 bases, with 17 bases spanning the gap. The CDR3 region has the DNA TGTGCCAGCTCACCACCCCCGGCAGGGAAAGGGAAAGAGACCCAGTACTTC. This translates into CASSPPPAGKGKETQYF.

This chain joins TRBV28 and TRBJ2-2; 9 bases fit TRBD2. The length of the CDR3 is 16 residues. Germline loops: CDR1 MDHEN, CDR2 SYDVKM. V lost 4 bases to trimming and J lost 5 bases; unmatched junction nucleotides: 8. CDR3 protein: CASSSETSGGTGELFF. The CDR3 coding sequence is TGTGCCAGCAGTTCCGAGACTAGCGGAGGTACCGGGGAGCTGTTTTTT. Filled out from reference TRBV28 and TRBJ2-2, the complete variable domain reads DVKVTQSSRYLVKRTGEKVFLECVQDMDHENMFWYRQDPGLGLRLIYFSYDVKMKEKGDIPEGYSVSREKKERFSLILESASTNQTSMYLCASSSETSGGTGELFFGEGSRLTVL.

The V and J genes are TRBV7-3 and TRBJ2-1, with 10 bases lining up with TRBD2. Germline-derived CDR1 and CDR2 are SGHTA and FQGTGA. CDR3 size: 18 residues. V was pared by 0 bases and J by 2 bases, with 7 bases of the junction left unmatched. The DNA of the CDR3 is TGTGCCAGCAGCTTAACTAGTCTAGCGGGGGCGGCCTACAATGAGCAGTTCTTC. Its translation is CASSLTSLAGAAYNEQFF. The full variable domain, rest sourced from reference TRBV7-3 and TRBJ2-1, is GAGVSQTPSNKVTEKGKYVELRCDPISGHTALYWYRQSLGQGPEFLIYFQGTGAADDSGLPNDRFFAVRPEGSVSTLKIQRTERGDSAVYLCASSLTSLAGAAYNEQFFGPGTRLTVL.

The J gene is TRBJ1-5, the V gene TRBV18; 8 nucleotides match TRBD1. In germline, CDR1 is KGHSH, CDR2 LQKENI. V was pared by 2 bases and J by 7 bases, with 4 bases of the junction left unmatched. This CDR3 has 14 amino acids. The CDR3 spells CASSPGQGGQPQHF. The CDR3 DNA reads TGTGCCAGCTCACCAGGACAGGGTGGCCAGCCCCAGCATTTT.

The rearrangement joins TRBV5-5 to TRBJ1-1, with 8 bases fitting TRBD1. The CDR3 is 14 residues long. CDR1 SGHKS and CDR2 YYEKEE come from the germline V gene (reference sequence). The ends lost 5 bases at V and 5 bases at J; junction bases unmatched: 8. CDR3 coding DNA: TGTGCCAGCAGACCAGGGGGCGCGGGTACTGAAGCTTTCTTT. Protein product: CASRPGGAGTEAFF.

The chain is built from TRBV12-3 or TRBV12-4 and TRBJ1-1; D is uncertain. V was pared by 10 bases and J by 8 bases, with 11 bases between. This CDR3 is 10 amino acids long. CDR3 coding DNA: TGTGCCACCCAGAATCGAGAAGCTTTCTTT. Translation: CATQNREAFF.

V usage is TRBV11-2 and J usage is TRBJ2-7, with 13 bases lining up with TRBD2. The V gene end was trimmed by 6 bases and the J gene end by 6 bases; junction bases not matched to a gene: 11. The germline gives CDR1 SGHAT, CDR2 FQNNGV. This CDR3 is built from 16 residues. The chain's CDR3 is CASRELAGGPTGEQYF. As DNA, the CDR3 is TGTGCCAGCAGGGAACTAGCGGGGGGGCCCACCGGCGAGCAGTACTTC.

The rearrangement links TRBV5-8 to TRBJ2-1; maybe TRBD1 (6 bases). Between the trimmed V and J ends, which lost 1 base and 0 bases, there was a span of 11 bases. The CDR3 runs 16 residues. CDR1 is SGHTS, CDR2 YDEGEE, per germline. As DNA, the CDR3 is TGTGCCAGCAGCTTGACAGGGCGTGCCTCCTACAATGAGCAGTTCTTC. Its translation is CASSLTGRASYNEQFF.

The chain is built from TRBV5-1 and TRBJ2-3; TRBD2 might be the D (5 bases). In germline, CDR1 is SGHRS, CDR2 YFSETQ. This CDR3 contains 15 residues. V was trimmed by 0 bases and J by 1 base, leaving 9 bases between them. The CDR3, as DNA: TGCGCCAGCAGCTTGGTGACTACCGGCACAGATACGCAGTATTTT. This gives the protein CASSLVTTGTDTQYF.

The chain uses TRBV4-1 and TRBJ2-6; tentatively, D is TRBD2 (5 bases). There are 16 residues in the CDR3. Germline V gene data show CDR1 as MGHRA and CDR2 as YSYEKL. V dropped 0 bases and J dropped 0 bases, with 6 bases sitting between them. As DNA, the CDR3 is TGCGCCAGCAGCCAAGAGAGGGACTCTGGGGCCAACGTCCTGACTTTC. This encodes CASSQERDSGANVLTF.

The J gene is TRBJ1-3, the V gene TRBV14; D is ambiguous. V was shortened by 0 bases and J by 0 bases, with 12 bases between the two germline ends. The CDR3 has 17 amino acids. Germline values: CDR1 SGHDN, CDR2 FVKESK. CDR3 region: CASSQEWATISGNTIYF. The DNA for the CDR3 is TGTGCCAGCAGCCAAGAATGGGCCACCATCTCTGGAAACACCATATATTTT.

The chain uses TRBV2 and TRBJ1-5; 8 positions agree with TRBD1. With 6 bases clipped from V and 7 bases from J, the junction kept 11 bases outside the gene matches. The CDR3 is 15 amino acids. Germline CDR1 and CDR2: SNHLY and FYNNEI. The CDR3 sequence is CASSGGQGLLQPQHF. CDR3 bases: TGTGCCAGCAGCGGCGGACAGGGATTGTTGCAGCCCCAGCATTTT.

V and J are TRBV27 and TRBJ1-2, with TRBD1 matching over 8 bases. V dropped 3 bases and J dropped 1; count of bases not matched to a gene: 4. Germline CDR1 reads MNHEY; CDR2 reads SMNVEV (reference sequence). This CDR3 has 15 residues. The CDR3, as DNA: TGTGCCAGCAGTTTTGCAGGGGGCGATAACTATGGCTACACCTTC. It translates to CASSFAGGDNYGYTF.

The chain employs TRBV28 and TRBJ2-1; D may be TRBD1 (5 bases). The CDR3 contains 15 residues. V lost 5 bases and J lost 7, with 18 bases in between. The germline V gene encodes CDR1 MDHEN and CDR2 SYDVKM. CDR3 in amino acids: CASSPPAGIQNEQFF. The CDR3 DNA reads TGTGCCAGCAGTCCCCCAGCAGGGATACAAAATGAGCAGTTCTTC.

The chain has TRBV20-1 and TRBJ1-5; D uncertain. V gave up 3 bases and J gave up 4 bases, with 16 bases separating them. Germline CDR1 DFQATT, CDR2 SNEGSKA (reference sequence). The CDR3 contains 15 residues. The CDR3 DNA follows: TGCAGTGCTAGTACCCCAGACGGAGGGAATCAGCCCCAGCATTTT. Translating gives CSASTPDGGNQPQHF.

The chain links TRBV5-1 to TRBJ2-7, with 9 bases fitting TRBD1. The ends lost 3 bases at V and 6 bases at J; junction bases unmatched: 10. Germline V gene sequence: CDR1 SGHRS, CDR2 YFSETQ. The CDR3 contains 15 residues. As DNA, the CDR3 is TGCGCCAGCAGCTCAACCGGGACAGGGATCTCCGAGCAGTACTTC. It encodes CASSSTGTGISEQYF.

The genes are TRBV7-9 and TRBJ2-3; D possibly corresponds to TRBD1 (6 bases). CDR3 length equals 16 residues. CDR1 SEHNR and CDR2 FQNEAQ come from the germline V gene (reference sequence). The V and J ends lost 1 base and 0 bases respectively, with 11 bases between them. CDR3 sequence (DNA): TGTGCCAGCAGCTTAGACAGGGTGACTAGCACAGATACGCAGTATTTT. Its translation is CASSLDRVTSTDTQYF.

This chain connects TRBV9 to TRBJ2-7; TRBD1 matches at 10 bases. Losses at the gene ends were 3 bases for V and 5 bases for J; bases not matched to a gene: 5. This CDR3 has 14 amino acids. Germline lookup yields CDR1 SGDLS and CDR2 YYNGEE. The CDR3 is CASSDGTGVDEQYF. The CDR3 DNA follows: TGTGCCAGCAGCGACGGGACAGGGGTAGACGAGCAGTACTTC.

The rearrangement links TRBV11-2 to TRBJ1-4; D is possibly TRBD1 (5 bases). V gave up 8 bases and J gave up 11 bases, with 12 bases separating them. In germline, CDR1 is SGHAT, CDR2 FQNNGV. This CDR3 has 11 amino acids. The CDR3 sequence is CASGAAGKLFF. The CDR3 DNA follows: TGTGCCAGCGGCGCCGCAGGGAAACTGTTTTTT.

The CDR3 DNA reads TGTGCCAGCAGCTTAGCGAGACTAGCGGGGGGGCGAGAGACCCAGTACTTC. It encodes CASSLARLAGGRETQYF. This chain uses TRBV7-6 with TRBJ2-5, with 14 bases aligning to TRBD2. The ends lost 0 bases at V and 4 bases at J; junction bases unmatched: 4. The CDR3 has 17 residues. Germline values: CDR1 SGHVS, CDR2 FNYEAQ.

The chain couples TRBV6-2 or TRBV6-3 to TRBJ2-3; 11 bases are a match to TRBD2. This CDR3 is built from 18 residues. The germline V gene has CDR1 MNHEY and CDR2 SVGEGT. With 0 bases clipped from V and 3 bases from J, the junction kept 8 bases outside the gene matches. The CDR3: CASSYSLAGGLRTDTQYF. The CDR3 nucleotides are TGTGCCAGCAGTTACTCCCTAGCGGGGGGACTACGGACAGATACGCAGTATTTT.

This sequence joins TRBV12-5 and TRBJ1-1; D might be TRBD1 (5 bases). CDR3 length: 14 amino acids. Germline lookup yields CDR1 LGHNT and CDR2 FRNRAP. The V and J ends lost 7 bases and 4 bases respectively, with 16 bases between them. The CDR3 nucleotides read TGTGCTAGTGCCTTACGGCCCAGGGTCACTGAAGCTTTCTTT. Translated: CASALRPRVTEAFF. Using reference TRBV12-5 and TRBJ1-1 for the parts outside the CDR3, the full variable domain is DARVTQTPRHKVTEMGQEVTMRCQPILGHNTVFWYRQTMMQGLELLAYFRNRAPLDDSGMPKDRFSAEMPDATLATLKIQPSEPRDSAVYFCASALRPRVTEAFFGQGTRLTVV.

The rearrangement uses TRBV6-5 and TRBJ2-1; D perhaps matches TRBD1 (6 bases). CDR3 length equals 13 residues. V gave up 7 bases and J gave up 4 bases, with 11 bases separating them. CDR1 and CDR2 from the germline V gene are MNHEY and SVGAGI. In nucleotides, the CDR3 is TGTGCCAGCAAGGGGGAGAGATACAATGAGCAGTTCTTC. Translation gives CASKGERYNEQFF.

The chain couples TRBV3-1 (or the pseudogene TRBV3-2) to TRBJ2-3; 7 bases agree with TRBD1. V dropped 2 bases and J dropped 2; count of bases not matched to a gene: 7. This CDR3 is 16 amino acids long. Germline-derived CDR1 and CDR2 are LGHDT and YNNKEL (reference sequence). This chain's CDR3 is CASSQYGQAYTDTQYF. The CDR3 bases are TGTGCCAGCAGCCAATATGGACAGGCTTACACAGATACGCAGTATTTT.

V is TRBV7-3 and J is TRBJ2-3; TRBD2 matches at 10 bases. V lost 5 bases to trimming and J lost 6 bases; unmatched junction nucleotides: 14. Germline CDR1 is SGHTA and CDR2 is FQGTGA. The CDR3 runs to 17 residues. CDR3 loop: CASSGEGLAGASDTQYF. In nucleotides, the CDR3 is TGTGCCAGCAGCGGGGAAGGGCTAGCGGGGGCCTCGGATACGCAGTATTTT.

The chain recombines TRBV12-5 with TRBJ1-1, with TRBD1 identical over 9 bases. CDR1 and CDR2 (germline): LGHNT, FRNRAP. The CDR3 contains 15 residues. Trimming took 7 bases from V and 4 from J; bases not matched to a gene: 10. CDR3 sequence: CASVDRDRAGTEAFF. The DNA for the CDR3 is TGTGCTAGTGTGGATAGGGACAGGGCGGGCACTGAAGCTTTCTTT.

The chain uses TRBV3-1 (or the pseudogene TRBV3-2) and TRBJ1-6; the D gene is possibly TRBD1 (5 bases). The germline gives CDR1 LGHDT, CDR2 YNNKEL (reference sequence). The CDR3 is 12 amino acids. The ends were cut back, 6 bases at V and 9 bases at J, with 9 bases in the middle. The CDR3 here is CASSHGGSPLHF. Here the CDR3 DNA reads TGTGCCAGCAGTCACGGGGGTTCACCCCTCCACTTT.